Following are 21 T cell receptor beta chains from one sample sequenced in a study of blood T cells in healthy people across ages. Combining a sample-barcoded 5' primer with a J-beta primer mix, a second PCR ran for about 6 to 11 cycles. TCRdb recomputed calls from the 5' RACE reads with MiXCR, one row per CDR3 protein. The data contain about a million distinct CDR3 sequences, around 48% of them seen just once; the ten biggest clones take up about an eighth. Specimen: blood. All receptors derive from a man in his thirties or forties in good health.

This clonotype was observed a handful of times. The chain recombines TRBV4-3 with TRBJ2-7, with D maybe TRBD2 (7 bases). Trimming cost V 0 bases and J 3 bases, with 12 bases left between them. The CDR3 extends over 15 amino acids. Per germline, CDR1 LGHNA and CDR2 YSLEER. CDR3 nucleotide sequence: TGCGCCAGCAGCCAAGAAGCCGGGGGGCTCTACGAGCAGTACTTC. Translation: CASSQEAGGLYEQYF.

The gene calls are TRBV20-1 and TRBJ1-4, with D possibly matching TRBD1 (6 bases). Germline V gene sequence: CDR1 DFQATT, CDR2 SNEGSKA (reference sequence). Trimming shortened V by 0 bases and J by 8 bases, and 13 bases separated the two germline ends. This CDR3 comprises 14 residues. The CDR3 sequence is CSARDSAGAEKLFF. Written as DNA, the CDR3 is TGCAGTGCTAGAGATTCGGCAGGGGCGGAAAAACTGTTTTTT.

V usage is TRBV29-1 and J usage is TRBJ2-4, with TRBD2 matching 13 bases. Germline V gene lookup returns CDR1 SQVTM and CDR2 ANQGSEA. The CDR3 runs 15 residues. Trimming at V came to 8 bases and at J to 13 bases, leaving 17 bases not matched to a gene. CDR3 coding DNA: TGCAGCCTCGGGACTAGCGGGGACCTGTACAATGAGCAGTACTTC. Protein product: CSLGTSGDLYNEQYF. Complete variable domain (other parts from reference TRBV29-1 and TRBJ2-4): SAVISQKPSRDICQRGTSLTIQCQVDSQVTMMFWYRQQPGQSLTLIATANQGSEATYESGFVIDKFPISRPNLTFSTLTVSNMSPEDSSIYLCSLGTSGDLYNEQYFGAGTRLSVL.

In its sample, this clonotype was seen many times. This chain uses TRBV10-3 with TRBJ2-1; D remains ambiguous. CDR3 size: 14 residues. Trimming shortened V by 0 bases and J by 2 bases, and 5 bases separated the two germline ends. Germline CDR1 is ENHRY and CDR2 is SYGVKD. CDR3 bases: TGTGCCATCAGTGAGTCGGTAGCCTACAATGAGCAGTTCTTC. Translation gives CAISESVAYNEQFF.

The chain couples TRBV20-1 to TRBJ2-7; perhaps TRBD2 as D (5 bases). V was trimmed by 3 bases and J by 1 base, leaving 13 bases between them. CDR1 is DFQATT, CDR2 SNEGSKA, per germline (reference sequence). CDR3 length: 14 amino acids. CDR3 sequence (DNA): TGCAGTGCTAGTAGGTCGGGAATTTCCTACGAGCAGTACTTC. Translated: CSASRSGISYEQYF.

The DNA for the CDR3 is TGTGCCACCGCCACCGGAATAGGCAATGAGCAGTTCTTC. Its translation: CATATGIGNEQFF. The rearrangement links TRBV6-6 to TRBJ2-1, with no clear D. V shed 10 bases and J shed 6 bases, with 16 bases lying between them. Per germline, CDR1 MNHNY and CDR2 SVGAGI (reference sequence). This CDR3 comprises 13 residues.

The rearrangement links TRBV28 to TRBJ2-5, with 8 positions matching TRBD1. CDR1 is MDHEN, CDR2 SYDVKM, per germline. V gave up 2 bases and J gave up 2 bases; unmatched junction bases: 25. This CDR3 is 22 amino acids long. DNA of the CDR3: TGTGCCAGCAGTTTAGGGTTGGCAGGGGGCTTGGTAGGCCCTGTCGGGCAAGAGACCCAGTACTTC. Translated: CASSLGLAGGLVGPVGQETQYF.

This clonotype has a handful of counts. V usage is TRBV10-3 and J usage is TRBJ2-5, with D perhaps given as TRBD1 or TRBD2 (5 bases each). The V gene lost 0 bases and the J gene lost 2 bases, with 16 bases spanning the gap. The CDR3 sequence is 17 residues long. Per the germline V gene, CDR1 is ENHRY and CDR2 is SYGVKD. The CDR3 coding sequence is TGTGCCATCAGTGAGTCGAATGGGGGAATAAGGCAAGAGACCCAGTACTTC. It translates to CAISESNGGIRQETQYF.

The V call is TRBV10-3, the J call TRBJ2-7, with 12 bases identical to TRBD2. Germline values: CDR1 ENHRY, CDR2 SYGVKD. V was pared by 4 bases and J by 6 bases, with 7 bases of the junction left unmatched. This CDR3 has 15 amino acids. In nucleotides, the CDR3 is TGTGCCATCAGTGGGCGGGAGACTAGCGGGGGCGAGCAGTACTTC. Translated: CAISGRETSGGEQYF.

J is TRBJ1-6 and V is TRBV29-1, with D uncertain. In germline, CDR1 is SQVTM, CDR2 ANQGSEA. The V and J ends lost 5 bases and 2 bases respectively, with 13 bases between them. The CDR3 is 15 amino acids. CDR3 bases: TGCAGCGTTTCCGAGGGCGATCCCTATAATTCACCCCTCCACTTT. This encodes CSVSEGDPYNSPLHF.

This clonotype was seen at least ten times. This chain links TRBV4-1 with TRBJ2-3, with D tentatively TRBD1 or TRBD2 (5 bases each). In germline, CDR1 is MGHRA, CDR2 YSYEKL. The CDR3 covers 15 residues. The V and J ends lost 0 bases and 7 bases respectively, with 14 bases between them. As DNA, the CDR3 is TGCGCCAGCAGCCAAGACGCCGGGGCCATGAATACGCAGTATTTT. It is translated as CASSQDAGAMNTQYF.

A few counts support this clonotype. The chain is built from TRBV7-2 and TRBJ1-4, with a weak D call TRBD1 (6 bases). Trimming took 5 bases from V and 6 from J, leaving 16 bases between them. There are 15 residues in the CDR3. CDR1 is SGHTA, CDR2 FQGNSA, per germline. The CDR3 DNA sequence: TGTGCCAGCAGCCCCCAGGGGCAGGCCTATGAAAAACTGTTTTTT. This sequence encodes CASSPQGQAYEKLFF.

As to this clonotype: The junction differs from germline at one of its ends, possibly a read error. The V gene is TRBV30, the J gene TRBJ2-4; weak D call: TRBD1 (6 bases). The DNA matches TRBJ2-5 better at its end, which makes the J call doubtful. Germline V gene lookup returns CDR1 GTSNPN and CDR2 SVGIG (reference sequence). The CDR3 has 13 residues. CDR3 loop: CARSLVRGETQYF. For the CDR3, the DNA is TGTGCCCGGAGTCTGGTCAGGGGAGAGACCCAGTACTTC.

This chain connects TRBV24-1 to TRBJ2-1; D may be TRBD1 (5 bases). V was cut by 3 bases and J by 5 bases, with 10 bases left in between. This CDR3 is 14 amino acids long. Germline V CDR1 and CDR2: KGHDR, SFDVKD. Here the CDR3 DNA reads TGTGCCACCAGTGATCCAGGGATAAACAATGAGCAGTTCTTC. Protein: CATSDPGINNEQFF.

This clonotype has just a few counts. This chain joins TRBV11-1 and TRBJ1-5; D ambiguous. The germline V and J ends were trimmed by 5 bases and 6 bases, with 11 bases remaining between them. Germline V gives CDR1 SGHAT, CDR2 FQDESV (reference sequence). CDR3 length equals 13 residues. The DNA of the CDR3 is TGTGCCAGCAGCCCCAAATGGGGTCAGCCCCAGCATTTT. Translation: CASSPKWGQPQHF.

This chain links TRBV7-2 with TRBJ2-5; a possible D gene is TRBD2 (7 bases). Per germline, CDR1 SGHTA and CDR2 FQGNSA. V was clipped by 4 bases and J by 11 bases, with 26 bases between them. The CDR3 runs to 16 residues. CDR3 sequence reads: CASSSGVRGKGGEQYF. The CDR3 DNA reads TGTGCCAGCAGCTCAGGGGTACGGGGAAAGGGAGGGGAGCAGTACTTC.

This clonotype was found a few times. The chain is built from TRBV6-6 and TRBJ2-7; possible D gene TRBD2, 5 bases. Germline lookup yields CDR1 MNHNY and CDR2 SVGAGI (reference sequence). V lost 6 bases and J 5 bases, leaving 11 bases between the germline ends. CDR3 length: 12 residues. The CDR3 nucleotides are TGTGCCAGCAGGGGAGTGATCCACGAGCAGTACTTC. Translated, it gives CASRGVIHEQYF.

The chain uses TRBV21-1 and TRBJ2-5; the D segment call TRBD1 is taken from the table without a DNA check. TRBV21-1 is described as a pseudogene. The CDR3 spans 17 residues. The CDR3 DNA follows: TGTGCCAGCAGAGTATGGGCCTATAGGGACAGGAAAGAGACCCAGTACTTC. Protein: CASRVWAYRDRKETQYF.

This clonotype has just a few counts. V and J are TRBV6-1 and TRBJ1-6; 7 positions match TRBD1. CDR1 is MNHNS, CDR2 SASEGT, per germline. There are 14 residues in the CDR3. Trimming removed 6 bases from V and 8 bases from J; junction bases left unmatched: 7. The CDR3 DNA reads TGTGCCAGCAGGGAACAAGACAGGGATTCACCCCTCCACTTT. Translation gives CASREQDRDSPLHF.

V and J are TRBV30 and TRBJ2-7; no definite D call. In germline, CDR1 is GTSNPN, CDR2 SVGIG (reference sequence). This CDR3 is 11 amino acids long. The V end lost 4 bases, the J end lost 4 bases, and 8 bases lay between the germline ends. The CDR3 DNA reads as TGTGCCTGGACTTCCGCTTACGAGCAGTACTTC. Translated: CAWTSAYEQYF.

The table lists this clonotype with a few counts. This chain connects TRBV3-1 to TRBJ1-1, with D unclear. The CDR3 has 13 residues. Germline CDR1 reads LGHDT; CDR2 reads YNNKEL (reference sequence). The V end was cut by 1 base, the J end by 8 bases, with 11 bases between. CDR3 DNA: TGTGCCAGCAGCCAAGGGGATAACAGCGAAGCTTTCTTT. Encoded protein: CASSQGDNSEAFF.